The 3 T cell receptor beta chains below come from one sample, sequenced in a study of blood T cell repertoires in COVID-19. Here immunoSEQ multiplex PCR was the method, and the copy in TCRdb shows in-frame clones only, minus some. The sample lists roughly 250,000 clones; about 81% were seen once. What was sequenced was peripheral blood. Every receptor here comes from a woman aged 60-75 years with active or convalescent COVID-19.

The CDR3 region has the DNA TGTGCCAGCAGAGGAGGGGCGGGCACTGAAGCTTTCTTT. Protein product: CASRGGAGTEAFF. The V call is TRBV6-6, the J call TRBJ1-1, with TRBD1 as a possible D gene (5 bases). V dropped 6 bases and J dropped 4 bases, with 12 bases sitting between them. The CDR3 sequence is 13 residues long. Germline V gives CDR1 MNHNY, CDR2 SVGAGI (reference sequence).

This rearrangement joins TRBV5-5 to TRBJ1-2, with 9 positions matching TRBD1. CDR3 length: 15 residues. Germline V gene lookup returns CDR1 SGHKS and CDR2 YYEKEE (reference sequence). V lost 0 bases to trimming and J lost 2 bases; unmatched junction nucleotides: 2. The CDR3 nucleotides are TGTGCCAGCAGCTTGGTAGACAGGGGGAACTATGGCTACACCTTC. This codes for CASSLVDRGNYGYTF.

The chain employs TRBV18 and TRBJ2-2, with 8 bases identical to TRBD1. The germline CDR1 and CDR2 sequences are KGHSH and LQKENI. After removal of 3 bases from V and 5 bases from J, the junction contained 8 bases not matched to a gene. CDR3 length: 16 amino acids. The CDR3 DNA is TGTGCCAGCTCACCCCCCGGACAGGGAAGGACCGGGGAGCTGTTTTTT. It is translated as CASSPPGQGRTGELFF.